Shown below are 28 T cell receptor beta chains from a single sample sequenced in a study of cytomegalovirus exposure and HLA in healthy donors. Clones were sequenced by immunoSEQ multiplex PCR, and TCRdb holds only the in-frame ones, with some missing. The sample includes roughly 140,000 clones, about 89% seen only once; the top ten take 2.5% to 4%. The sample taken for sequencing was PBMCs. The receptors derive from a woman between 18 and 29 years old in good health and CMV-seropositive.

The chain combines TRBV9 with TRBJ2-7; TRBD1 matches at 10 bases. The CDR3 contains 15 residues. Germline assignment: CDR1 SGDLS and CDR2 YYNGEE. The V gene end was trimmed by 5 bases and the J gene end by 5 bases; junction bases not matched to a gene: 10. CDR3 amino acids: CASSTAGGQGNEQYF. The CDR3 nucleotides read TGTGCCAGCAGTACGGCAGGGGGACAGGGGAACGAGCAGTACTTC.

The chain is built from TRBV6-6 and TRBJ2-5; D is possibly TRBD1 (6 bases). Germline values: CDR1 MNHNY, CDR2 SVGAGI (reference sequence). V lost 9 bases and J 5 bases, leaving 16 bases between the germline ends. This CDR3 comprises 13 residues. CDR3 coding DNA: TGTGCCAGTACGTCTGGGGGCTCGGAGACCCAGTACTTC. Translating it yields CASTSGGSETQYF.

The chain uses TRBV4-2 and TRBJ2-2; 14 bases are shared with TRBD2. There are 19 residues in the CDR3. The junction had 4 bases not matched to a gene; V was cut back by 0 bases and J by 1 base. Per the germline V gene, CDR1 is LGHNA and CDR2 is YNFKEQ. The CDR3 loop reads CASSQERLAGGGNTGELFF. The CDR3 region has the DNA TGTGCCAGCAGCCAAGAACGACTAGCGGGAGGGGGGAACACCGGGGAGCTGTTTTTT.

The rearrangement links TRBV29-1 to TRBJ2-3; maybe TRBD1 (5 bases). CDR3 length equals 12 residues. Per germline, CDR1 SQVTM and CDR2 ANQGSEA. Trimming left V 2 bases short and J 4 bases short, with 7 bases between. CDR3 coding DNA: TGCAGCGTTGAAATAGGGGCAGATACGCAGTATTTT. Its protein is CSVEIGADTQYF.

This clone was detected once. The V and J genes are TRBV7-6 and TRBJ2-2; D is possibly TRBD2 (5 bases). The CDR3 has 16 amino acids. V was clipped by 1 base and J by 4 bases, with 13 bases between them. Per the germline V gene, CDR1 is SGHVS and CDR2 is FNYEAQ. The CDR3 DNA reads as TGTGCCAGCAGCTTAGGGGGTCGGGGTCCCACCGGGGAGCTGTTTTTT. Its protein product is CASSLGGRGPTGELFF.

The chain employs TRBV6-1 and TRBJ1-1; 10 nucleotides match TRBD1. Unmatched junction bases numbered 2, after V lost 3 bases and J lost 4 bases. In germline, CDR1 is MNHNS, CDR2 SASEGT. This CDR3 region has 14 residues. CDR3 DNA: TGTGCCAGCAGTGAGGACAGGGGGGCCACTGAAGCTTTCTTT. This encodes CASSEDRGATEAFF.

The V call is TRBV5-1, the J call TRBJ2-5; 7 bases line up with TRBD2. V lost 5 bases, J lost 13 bases, and 5 bases stayed unmatched. The CDR3 consists of 10 residues. CDR1 is SGHRS and CDR2 is YFSETQ in the germline V gene. DNA for the CDR3: TGCGCCAGCAGGTGGACTAGGAGGTACTTC. Protein: CASRWTRRYF.

J is TRBJ1-2 and V is TRBV5-1, with 7 bases fitting TRBD1. The CDR3 spans 15 residues. Losses at the gene ends were 4 bases for V and 1 base for J; bases not matched to a gene: 7. Germline values: CDR1 SGHRS, CDR2 YFSETQ. This CDR3 is CASSRGTEDNYGYTF. CDR3 coding DNA: TGCGCCAGCAGCCGGGGGACAGAGGATAACTATGGCTACACCTTC.

The chain recombines TRBV19 with TRBJ2-3; D is uncertain. Looked up from germline, CDR1 is LNHDA and CDR2 is SQIVND (reference sequence). The germline V and J ends were trimmed by 3 bases and 5 bases, with 15 bases remaining between them. This CDR3 has 15 amino acids. CDR3: CASSITSAWLDTQYF. The CDR3 nucleotides read TGTGCCAGTAGTATCACCTCAGCGTGGTTAGATACGCAGTATTTT.

This chain links TRBV5-1 with TRBJ2-3; TRBD1 might be the D (6 bases). The CDR3 contains 16 residues. The V and J ends lost 4 bases and 1 base respectively, with 16 bases between them. From germline, CDR1 is SGHRS and CDR2 YFSETQ. CDR3 sequence: CASSLSTGPGTDTQYF. The CDR3 DNA is TGCGCCAGCAGCCTATCGACAGGCCCGGGCACAGATACGCAGTATTTT.

The rearrangement uses TRBV4-2 and TRBJ2-7; 10 bases agree with TRBD2. The CDR3 sequence is 19 residues long. V lost 6 bases to trimming and J lost 1 base; unmatched junction nucleotides: 18. Germline CDR1 LGHNA, CDR2 YNFKEQ. CDR3 loop: CASSPTPAGLAGESYEQYF. CDR3 DNA: TGTGCCAGCAGTCCAACCCCAGCCGGGCTAGCGGGAGAGTCCTACGAGCAGTACTTC.

The chain carries TRBV14 and TRBJ2-7, with no clear D. V shed 0 bases and J shed 3 bases, with 6 bases lying between them. From germline, CDR1 is SGHDN and CDR2 FVKESK. The CDR3 spans 13 residues. CDR3 protein: CASSQEVSYEQYF. DNA for the CDR3: TGTGCCAGCAGCCAAGAGGTCAGCTACGAGCAGTACTTC.

The chain links TRBV9 to TRBJ2-6; perhaps TRBD2 as D (7 bases). Germline V lookup: CDR1 SGDLS, CDR2 YYNGEE. The V end lost 3 bases, the J end lost 2 bases, and 12 bases lay between the germline ends. The CDR3 has 16 residues. The CDR3 spells CASSAWGGPGANVLTF. CDR3 in DNA: TGTGCCAGCAGCGCTTGGGGGGGGCCTGGGGCCAACGTCCTGACTTTC.

As regards this clone: The sample has other DNA sequences that encode this CDR3 too. The genes are TRBV4-1 and TRBJ1-2; 8 bases match TRBD1. This CDR3 contains 14 residues. V lost 0 bases and J lost 4; bases outside the gene matches: 1. Germline V gives CDR1 MGHRA, CDR2 YSYEKL. The CDR3 coding sequence is TGCGCCAGCAGCCAAGAAGACAGGGGCTATGGCTACACCTTC. This gives the protein CASSQEDRGYGYTF.

The chain employs TRBV10-3 and TRBJ2-7; no reliable D call. The CDR3 has 16 amino acids. Trimming removed 2 bases at V and 0 bases at J, with 14 bases between. CDR1 ENHRY and CDR2 SYGVKD come from the germline V gene. CDR3 loop: CAISEEGAMSSYEQYF. CDR3 nucleotides: TGTGCCATCAGTGAGGAAGGAGCGATGAGCTCCTACGAGCAGTACTTC.

The V call is TRBV7-2, the J call TRBJ2-5; 8 nucleotides line up with TRBD1. Trimming cost V 1 base and J 5 bases; bases outside gene matches: 9. Germline CDR1 and CDR2: SGHTA and FQGNSA. This CDR3 is 16 amino acids long. The CDR3 loop is CASSLDRPGGTETQYF. CDR3 sequence (DNA): TGTGCCAGCAGCTTAGATCGGCCAGGGGGCACGGAGACCCAGTACTTC.

The V call is TRBV29-1, the J call TRBJ2-5, with TRBD2 matching 11 bases. J gave up 3 bases and V 4 bases, and 4 bases lay outside the gene matches. The CDR3 runs 14 residues. Germline loops: CDR1 SQVTM, CDR2 ANQGSEA. The CDR3 DNA is TGCAGCGTTGGAGGGACTAGCGGTAAAGAGACCCAGTACTTC. It yields the protein CSVGGTSGKETQYF. Full variable domain (missing parts from reference TRBV29-1 and TRBJ2-5): SAVISQKPSRDICQRGTSLTIQCQVDSQVTMMFWYRQQPGQSLTLIATANQGSEATYESGFVIDKFPISRPNLTFSTLTVSNMSPEDSSIYLCSVGGTSGKETQYFGPGTRLLVL.

The rearrangement links TRBV15 to TRBJ1-2, with 9 bases identical to TRBD1. The CDR3 spans 16 residues. Germline-derived CDR1 and CDR2 are LNHNV and YYDKDF (reference sequence). V gave up 0 bases and J gave up 7 bases; unmatched junction bases: 9. The CDR3, as DNA: TGTGCCACCAGCAGAGACCGACAGGGGGAGCTTCTTGGCTACACCTTC. It encodes CATSRDRQGELLGYTF.

The J gene is TRBJ1-3, the V gene TRBV6-1; weak D call: TRBD1 (6 bases). Germline values: CDR1 MNHNS, CDR2 SASEGT. V was pared by 1 base and J by 2 bases, with 9 bases between. This CDR3 has 15 residues. The CDR3 region is CASSEENRAGNTIYF. CDR3 in DNA: TGTGCCAGCAGTGAAGAGAACAGGGCTGGAAACACCATATATTTT.

A note on this clone: One junction end disagrees with the germline gene, perhaps due to a read error. The rearrangement joins TRBV7-8 to TRBJ2-7; 9 nucleotides align to TRBD2. Germline loops: CDR1 SGHVS, CDR2 FQNEAQ. The CDR3 runs 13 residues. In DNA form, the CDR3 reads TGTGCCAGCAGCTTAGAGGGCGGGAGGGGGCCCGACTTC. This gives the protein CASSLEGGRGPDF.

The V gene is TRBV6-5, the J gene TRBJ2-7, with 9 bases that match TRBD1. Per the germline V gene, CDR1 is MNHEY and CDR2 is SVGAGI. This CDR3 region has 14 residues. The V gene end was trimmed by 6 bases and the J gene end by 3 bases; junction bases not matched to a gene: 6. CDR3 sequence: CASSVGQGLYEQYF. In DNA form, the CDR3 reads TGTGCCAGCAGCGTGGGACAGGGCCTCTACGAGCAGTACTTC.

This chain connects TRBV27 to TRBJ1-2; 8 nucleotides agree with TRBD1. This CDR3 contains 14 residues. Germline trimming cut 5 bases from V and 4 bases from J; bases unmatched to any gene: 6. Germline CDR1 and CDR2: MNHEY and SMNVEV (reference sequence). The chain's CDR3 is CASSKQGVGYGYTF. The CDR3 bases are TGTGCCAGCAGTAAACAGGGGGTGGGCTATGGCTACACCTTC.

J is TRBJ2-5 and V is TRBV15, with TRBD1 identical over 7 bases. Germline CDR1 LNHNV, CDR2 YYDKDF (reference sequence). V lost 0 bases to trimming and J lost 5 bases; unmatched junction nucleotides: 9. The CDR3 has 16 residues. CDR3 sequence reads: CATSRDPPGGMETQYF. CDR3 DNA sequence: TGTGCCACCAGCAGAGATCCCCCAGGGGGAATGGAGACCCAGTACTTC.

The chain joins TRBV29-1 to TRBJ2-3; 10 bases map to TRBD1. V lost 3 bases and J lost 1; bases outside the gene matches: 4. Looked up from germline, CDR1 is SQVTM and CDR2 is ANQGSEA. The CDR3 runs to 15 residues. CDR3 loop: CSVEGGTGGTDTQYF. The CDR3, as DNA: TGCAGCGTTGAGGGGGGGACAGGGGGCACAGATACGCAGTATTTT.

V usage is TRBV11-3 and J usage is TRBJ1-2; no firm D call. The germline V gene has CDR1 SGHNT and CDR2 YENEEA. The V end was cut by 1 base, the J end by 0 bases, with 12 bases between. The CDR3 has 16 amino acids. In DNA, the CDR3 is TGTGCCAGCAGCTTAGCTCCTGCTAAAGCTAACTATGGCTACACCTTC. Residues: CASSLAPAKANYGYTF. The complete variable domain, with remaining parts taken from reference TRBV11-3 and TRBJ1-2, reads EAGVVQSPRYKIIEKKQPVAFWCNPISGHNTLYWYLQNLGQGPELLIRYENEEAVDDSQLPKDRFSAERLKGVDSTLKIQPAELGDSAVYLCASSLAPAKANYGYTFGSGTRLTVV.

The J gene is TRBJ2-3, the V gene TRBV11-2, with D hard to call. This CDR3 region has 14 residues. Trimming took 2 bases from V and 1 from J, leaving 7 bases between them. In germline, CDR1 is SGHAT, CDR2 FQNNGV. CDR3 coding DNA: TGTGCCAGCAGCTTACTCCAGGGCACAGATACGCAGTATTTT. As protein: CASSLLQGTDTQYF.

The chain carries TRBV6-5 and TRBJ1-4; no definite D call. The CDR3 totals 13 residues. Trimming pared 2 bases from V and 8 bases from J, leaving 9 bases between. Germline V gives CDR1 MNHEY, CDR2 SVGAGI. The CDR3 loop reads CASSYRPGEKLFF. In DNA, the CDR3 is TGTGCCAGCAGTTACCGGCCAGGCGAAAAACTGTTTTTT.

The chain links TRBV21-1 to TRBJ2-7; the table assigns TRBD2, which was not confirmed against the DNA. TRBV21-1 is flagged as a pseudogene. The CDR3 spans 15 residues. The CDR3 here is CASSVSSGTSYEQYF. CDR3 in DNA: TGTGCCAGCAGCGTGAGCAGCGGAACATCCTACGAGCAGTACTTC.